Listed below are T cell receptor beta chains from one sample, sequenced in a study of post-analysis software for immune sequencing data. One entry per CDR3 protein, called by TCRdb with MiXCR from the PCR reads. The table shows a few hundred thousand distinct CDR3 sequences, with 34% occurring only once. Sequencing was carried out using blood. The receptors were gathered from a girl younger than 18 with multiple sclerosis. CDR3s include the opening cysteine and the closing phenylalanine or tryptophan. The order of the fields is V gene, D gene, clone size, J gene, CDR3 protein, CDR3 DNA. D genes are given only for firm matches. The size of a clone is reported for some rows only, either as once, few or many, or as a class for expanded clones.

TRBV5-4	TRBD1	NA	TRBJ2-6	CASSSGTGFSGANVLTF	TGTGCCAGCAGCTCCGGGACAGGGTTCTCTGGGGCCAACGTCCTGACTTTC
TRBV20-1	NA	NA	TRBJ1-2	CSARDQTAVYGYTF	TGCAGTGCTAGAGATCAGACAGCCGTATATGGCTACACCTTC
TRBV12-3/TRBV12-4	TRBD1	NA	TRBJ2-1	CASSPRTGSVEQFF	TGTGCCAGCAGTCCGCGGACAGGGTCGGTTGAGCAGTTCTTC
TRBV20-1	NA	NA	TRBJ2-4	CSAPGGGKAKNIQYF	TGCAGTGCCCCCGGCGGGGGCAAAGCCAAAAACATTCAGTACTTC
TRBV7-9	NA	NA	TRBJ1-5	CASSPDPIRAGGQPQHF	TGTGCCAGCAGCCCTGACCCGATCAGGGCGGGAGGTCAGCCCCAGCATTTT
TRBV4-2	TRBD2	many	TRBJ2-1	CASSQGASGGAHEQFF	TGTGCCAGCAGCCAAGGGGCTAGCGGGGGGGCTCATGAGCAGTTCTTC
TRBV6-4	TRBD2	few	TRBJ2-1	CASTQPGRGVSYNEQFF	TGTGCCAGCACCCAGCCGGGTCGGGGGGTCTCCTACAATGAGCAGTTCTTC
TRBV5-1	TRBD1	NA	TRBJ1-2	CASSLSGTGGVEGYTF	TGCGCCAGCAGCTTATCCGGGACAGGGGGCGTAGAAGGCTACACCTTC
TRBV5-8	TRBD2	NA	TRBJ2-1	CASSLRGSGGPGGEQFF	TGTGCCAGCAGTCTTCGGGGTAGCGGGGGGCCTGGCGGTGAGCAGTTCTTC
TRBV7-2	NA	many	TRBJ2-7	CASSFLTATYEQYF	TGTGCCAGCAGCTTCCTGACAGCCACCTACGAGCAGTACTTC
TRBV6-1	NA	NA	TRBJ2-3	CASSDESADTQYF	TGTGCCAGCAGTGATGAGTCCGCAGATACGCAGTATTTT
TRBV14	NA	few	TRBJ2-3	CASSQDYPPPDTQYF	TGTGCCAGCAGCCAAGACTACCCTCCCCCAGATACGCAGTATTTT
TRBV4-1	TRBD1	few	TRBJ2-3	CASSRRGGSEADTQYF	TGCGCCAGCAGCCGCAGAGGGGGCAGTGAGGCAGATACGCAGTATTTT
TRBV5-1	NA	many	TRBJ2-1	CASSLGLLGVQFF	TGCGCCAGCAGCTTGGGTTTACTAGGGGTGCAGTTCTTC
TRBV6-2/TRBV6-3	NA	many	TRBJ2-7	CASSRLYEQYF	TGTGCCAGCAGTCGTCTCTACGAGCAGTACTTC
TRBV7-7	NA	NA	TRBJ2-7	CASSAKQGGEQYF	TGTGCTAGCAGCGCGAAACAGGGAGGCGAGCAGTACTTC
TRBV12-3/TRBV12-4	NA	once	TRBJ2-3	CASAGRASADTQYF	TGTGCCAGCGCGGGAAGGGCTAGCGCAGATACGCAGTATTTT
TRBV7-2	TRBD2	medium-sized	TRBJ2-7	CASSLQRGYEQYF	TGTGCCAGCAGCTTACAGCGGGGCTACGAGCAGTACTTC
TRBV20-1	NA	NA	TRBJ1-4	CSAVAMGQEATNEKLFF	TGCAGTGCCGTCGCCATGGGGCAAGAAGCAACTAATGAAAAACTGTTTTTT
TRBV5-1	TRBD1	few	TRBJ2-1	CASSWDRAYNEQFF	TGCGCCAGCAGCTGGGACAGAGCCTACAATGAGCAGTTCTTC
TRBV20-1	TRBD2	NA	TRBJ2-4	CSAVPGLAGGRNKNIQYF	TGCAGTGCTGTGCCGGGACTAGCGGGGGGGCGGAACAAAAACATTCAGTACTTC
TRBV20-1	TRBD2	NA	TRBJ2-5	CSARTTSGGPQGTQYF	TGCAGTGCTAGAACAACTAGCGGGGGCCCTCAAGGGACCCAGTACTTC
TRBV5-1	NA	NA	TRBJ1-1	CASSLADSFKSEAFF	TGCGCCAGCAGCCTGGCGGACAGTTTTAAATCTGAAGCTTTCTTT
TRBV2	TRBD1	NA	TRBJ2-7	CTSSDRDRGLEQYF	TGTACCAGCAGTGATCGGGACAGGGGGCTTGAGCAGTACTTC
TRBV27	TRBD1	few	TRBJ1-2	CASNRQGRANYGYTF	TGTGCCAGCAACCGACAGGGTCGGGCTAACTATGGCTACACCTTC
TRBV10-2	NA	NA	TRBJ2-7	CASSGPSCEQYF	TGCGCCAGCAGCGGGCCGTCCTGCGAGCAGTACTTC
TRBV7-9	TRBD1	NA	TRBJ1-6	CASSRPGQKNSPLHF	TGTGCCAGCAGCCGCCCGGGACAGAAAAATTCACCCCTCCACTTT
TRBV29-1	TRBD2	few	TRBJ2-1	CSVVTSGGAPYNEQFF	TGCAGCGTTGTTACTAGCGGGGGGGCTCCATACAATGAGCAGTTCTTC
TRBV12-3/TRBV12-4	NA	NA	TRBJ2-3	CASSFDRARADAQYF	TGTGCCAGCAGTTTTGACAGAGCAAGAGCAGATGCGCAATATTTT
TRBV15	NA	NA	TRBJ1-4	CATSRDRTSSFSNEKRFF	TGTGCCACCAGCAGAGATCGGACAAGCTCCTTCTCCAATGAAAAACGGTTTTTT
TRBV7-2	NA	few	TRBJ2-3	CASSLRAVSDTQYF	TGTGCCAGCAGCTTAAGGGCGGTGTCAGATACGCAGTATTTT
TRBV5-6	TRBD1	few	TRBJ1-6	CASSPLEGQDNSPLHF	TGTGCCAGCAGTCCCCTGGAGGGACAGGATAATTCACCCCTCCACTTT
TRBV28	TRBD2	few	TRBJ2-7	CASSLGLPYEQYF	TGTGCCAGCAGTTTGGGACTACCCTACGAGCAGTACTTC
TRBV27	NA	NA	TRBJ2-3	CASSGTELWDTQYF	TGTGCCAGCAGCGGGACCGAACTCTGGGATACGCAGTATTTT
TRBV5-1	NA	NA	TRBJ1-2	CASSRDSLNDGYTF	TGCGCCAGCAGTCGAGACTCCCTTAACGATGGCTACACCTTC
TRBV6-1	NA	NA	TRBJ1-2	CASSERQSYGYTF	TGTGCCAGCAGTGAGAGGCAGAGCTATGGCTACACCTTC
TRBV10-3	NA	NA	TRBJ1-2	CAISASEQGNYGYTF	TGTGCCATCAGTGCCTCTGAGCAGGGGAACTATGGCTACACCTTC
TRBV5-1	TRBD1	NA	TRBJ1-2	CASSLVATGAKSYTF	TGCGCCAGCAGCTTGGTCGCGACAGGGGCGAAAAGCTACACCTTC
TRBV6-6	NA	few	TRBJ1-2	CASSLRTYGYTF	TGTGCCAGCAGTTTGCGTACCTATGGCTACACCTTC
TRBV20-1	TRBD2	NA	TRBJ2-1	CSARESRGGEFF	TGCAGTGCTAGAGAATCGCGGGGGGGCGAGTTCTTC
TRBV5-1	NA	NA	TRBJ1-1	CASSEDSSELYTEAFF	TGCGCCAGCAGCGAGGACAGTTCTGAGCTGTACACTGAAGCTTTCTTT
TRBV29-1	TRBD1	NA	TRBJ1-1	CSVKRDRGAFF	TGCAGCGTTAAGAGGGACAGGGGAGCTTTCTTT
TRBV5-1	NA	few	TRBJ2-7	CASGASSYEQYF	TGCGCCAGCGGCGCGAGCTCCTACGAGCAGTACTTC
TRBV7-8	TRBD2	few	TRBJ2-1	CASSFGGGPDEQFF	TGTGCCAGCTCGTTCGGGGGGGGGCCTGATGAGCAGTTCTTC
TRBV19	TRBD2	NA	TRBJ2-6	CASSRRLAGVSGANVLTF	TGTGCCAGTAGTAGGAGACTAGCGGGTGTCTCTGGGGCCAACGTCCTGACTTTC
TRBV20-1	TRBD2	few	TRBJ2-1	CSASHRRAGGSYNEQFF	TGCAGTGCTAGCCACCGGCGAGCGGGGGGCTCCTACAATGAGCAGTTCTTC
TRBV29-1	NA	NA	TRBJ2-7	CSVEDLRVYNEQYF	TGCAGCGTCGAAGATCTCAGAGTGTACAATGAGCAGTACTTC
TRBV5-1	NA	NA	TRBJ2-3	CASSNTADTQYF	TGCGCCAGCAGCAATACCGCAGATACGCAGTATTTT
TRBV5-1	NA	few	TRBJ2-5	CASSLAKHQETQYF	TGCGCCAGCAGCTTGGCGAAACACCAAGAGACCCAGTACTTC
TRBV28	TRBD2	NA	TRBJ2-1	CASRSGGALNEQFF	TGTGCCAGCAGAAGCGGGGGGGCTTTAAATGAGCAGTTCTTC
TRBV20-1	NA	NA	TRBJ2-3	CSARDGQGNADTQYF	TGCAGTGCTAGAGATGGGCAGGGAAACGCAGATACGCAGTATTTT
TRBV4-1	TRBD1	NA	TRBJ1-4	CASSRDDRGGEKLFF	TGCGCCAGCAGCCGGGACGACAGGGGAGGGGAAAAACTGTTTTTT
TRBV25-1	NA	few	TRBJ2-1	CASSEWRVSVGNEQFF	TGTGCCAGCAGTGAATGGAGGGTATCCGTGGGCAATGAGCAGTTCTTC
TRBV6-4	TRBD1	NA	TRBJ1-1	CASSRDRETEAFF	TGTGCCAGCAGCCGGGACAGGGAAACTGAAGCTTTCTTT